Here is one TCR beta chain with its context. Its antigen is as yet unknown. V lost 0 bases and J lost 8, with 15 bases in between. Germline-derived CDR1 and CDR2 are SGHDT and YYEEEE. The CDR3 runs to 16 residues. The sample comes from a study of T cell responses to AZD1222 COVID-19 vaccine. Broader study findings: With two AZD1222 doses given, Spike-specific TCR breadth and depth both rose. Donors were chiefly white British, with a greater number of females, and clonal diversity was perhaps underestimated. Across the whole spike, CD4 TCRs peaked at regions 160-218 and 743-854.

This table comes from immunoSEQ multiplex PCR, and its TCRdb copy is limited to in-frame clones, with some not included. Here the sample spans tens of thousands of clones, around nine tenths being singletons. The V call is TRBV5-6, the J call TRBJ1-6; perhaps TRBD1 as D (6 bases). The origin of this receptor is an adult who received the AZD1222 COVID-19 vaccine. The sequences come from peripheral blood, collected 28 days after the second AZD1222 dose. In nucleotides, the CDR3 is TGTGCCAGCAGCTTGGGGGGTCAACAGGGATATTCACCCCTCCACTTT. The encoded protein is CASSLGGQQGYSPLHF.